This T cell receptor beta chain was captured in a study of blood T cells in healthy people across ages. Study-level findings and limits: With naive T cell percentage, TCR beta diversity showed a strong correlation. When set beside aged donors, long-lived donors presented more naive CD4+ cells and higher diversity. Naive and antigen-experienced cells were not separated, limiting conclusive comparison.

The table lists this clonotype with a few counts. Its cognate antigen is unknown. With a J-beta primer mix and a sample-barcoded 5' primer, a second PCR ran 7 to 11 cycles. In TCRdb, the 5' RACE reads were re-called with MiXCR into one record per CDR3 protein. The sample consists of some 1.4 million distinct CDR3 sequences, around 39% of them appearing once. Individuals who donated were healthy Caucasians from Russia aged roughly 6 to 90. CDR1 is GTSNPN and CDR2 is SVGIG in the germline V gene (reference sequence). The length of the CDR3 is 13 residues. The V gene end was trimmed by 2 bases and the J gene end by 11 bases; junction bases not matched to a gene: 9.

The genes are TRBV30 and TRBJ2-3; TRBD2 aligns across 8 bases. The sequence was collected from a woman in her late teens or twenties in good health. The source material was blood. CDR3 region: CAWSRLAGGVQYF. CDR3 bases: TGTGCCTGGAGTCGATTGGCGGGAGGTGTGCAGTATTTT.